The 24 T cell receptor beta chains below were found in one sample sequenced in a study of neoadjuvant anti-PD-1 for oral cavity cancer. Measured with immunoSEQ multiplex PCR; TCRdb has only the in-frame clones, and not every one. The profile shows 17,000 or so clones, approximately 64% of them singletons. Material: PBMCs, obtained before nivolumab (anti-PD-1) treatment. The receptors stem from a person aged 35-79 years with oral cavity squamous cell carcinoma.

This clone was counted only a few times. The chain links TRBV18 to TRBJ2-7; D is uncertain. The CDR3 is 15 residues long. V was clipped by 2 bases and J by 6 bases, with 17 bases between them. Germline V gene sequence: CDR1 KGHSH, CDR2 LQKENI. CDR3 nucleotide sequence: TGTGCCAGCTCACCAACGACCACGCCCGGCGGCGAGCAGTACTTC. This sequence encodes CASSPTTTPGGEQYF. The variable domain in full, completed from reference TRBV18 and TRBJ2-7, reads NAGVMQNPRHLVRRRGQEARLRCSPMKGHSHVYWYRQLPEEGLKFMVYLQKENIIDESGMPKERFSAEFPKEGPSILRIQQVVRGDSAAYFCASSPTTTPGGEQYFGPGTRLTVT.

This chain links TRBV10-1 with TRBJ2-7; 7 bases are a match to TRBD2. CDR3 size: 13 residues. CDR1 and CDR2 (germline): WNHNN, SYGVQD (reference sequence). V shed 6 bases and J 4 bases; nucleotides not matched to a gene: 6. Here the CDR3 DNA reads TGCGCCAGCAGCCGGGAGGCCGGGTACGAGCAGTACTTC. This gives the protein CASSREAGYEQYF.

This clone was detected a few times. The chain links TRBV6-5 to TRBJ1-2; D is undetermined. The V end lost 5 bases, the J end lost 6 bases, and 10 bases lay between the germline ends. This CDR3 has 12 amino acids. The germline V gene encodes CDR1 MNHEY and CDR2 SVGAGI. The CDR3 loop reads CASSHLTDGYTF. CDR3 DNA: TGTGCCAGCAGTCACCTTACTGATGGCTACACCTTC.

This clone was picked up a small number of times. V and J are TRBV30 and TRBJ1-1; D not certain. The CDR3 length is 14 residues. V was pared by 1 base and J by 0 bases, with 9 bases between. The germline gives CDR1 GTSNPN, CDR2 SVGIG (reference sequence). Here the CDR3 reads CAWSGAPVNTEAFF. As DNA, the CDR3 is TGTGCCTGGAGTGGGGCCCCCGTGAACACTGAAGCTTTCTTT.

The sample holds one count of this clone. This chain links TRBV5-6 with TRBJ1-1; unclear D gene. CDR1 SGHDT and CDR2 YYEEEE come from the germline V gene. This CDR3 comprises 13 residues. V shed 3 bases and J shed 9 bases, with 15 bases lying between them. CDR3 in amino acids: CASSSPESRQAFF. The CDR3 DNA reads TGTGCCAGCAGCTCCCCGGAGAGTCGACAAGCTTTCTTT.

CDR3 loop: CASSLGQGVVEQYF. The CDR3 nucleotides read TGTGCCAGCAGCTTAGGGCAGGGGGTCGTCGAGCAGTACTTC. The V gene is TRBV11-2, the J gene TRBJ2-7; 7 bases are shared with TRBD1. The trim removed 1 base at V and 6 bases at J, leaving 6 bases unmatched. CDR3 length: 14 residues. Per the germline V gene, CDR1 is SGHAT and CDR2 is FQNNGV.

The rearrangement links TRBV6-6 to TRBJ1-5; unclear D gene. CDR1 and CDR2 from the germline V gene are MNHNY and SVGAGI (reference sequence). V was clipped by 1 base and J by 0 bases, with 1 base between them. The CDR3 runs to 13 residues. CDR3 coding DNA: TGTGCCAGCAGTTACTATAGCAATCAGCCCCAGCATTTT. Its protein is CASSYYSNQPQHF.

In its sample, this clone was seen a few times. V is TRBV28 and J is TRBJ2-7; 11 positions agree with TRBD2. J was trimmed by 3 bases and V by 6 bases; bases with no gene match: 4. CDR3 length: 14 residues. Germline V lookup: CDR1 MDHEN, CDR2 SYDVKM. This CDR3 reads CASSPGLAGYEQYF. The CDR3 bases are TGTGCCAGCAGCCCAGGACTAGCGGGCTACGAGCAGTACTTC.

The chain joins TRBV7-2 to TRBJ2-1; D perhaps matches TRBD2 (6 bases). This CDR3 region has 13 residues. Trimming took off 6 bases at V and 10 bases at J, with 16 bases between the two ends. Germline values: CDR1 SGHTA, CDR2 FQGNSA. In DNA form, the CDR3 reads TGTGCCAGCAGACCCCGACTAGAGGGCGAGCAGTTCTTC. It yields the protein CASRPRLEGEQFF.

The chain joins TRBV25-1 to TRBJ2-5; 8 nucleotides align to TRBD1. CDR3 length: 13 residues. The junction had 7 bases not matched to a gene; V was cut back by 8 bases and J by 5 bases. CDR1 and CDR2 (germline): MGHDK, SYGVNS. The CDR3 reads CASLSGGMETQYF. In nucleotides, the CDR3 is TGTGCCAGCCTATCAGGGGGCATGGAGACCCAGTACTTC.

This chain joins TRBV30 and TRBJ1-1, with D tentatively TRBD1 (6 bases). The germline V and J ends were trimmed by 1 base and 4 bases, with 13 bases remaining between them. From germline, CDR1 is GTSNPN and CDR2 SVGIG (reference sequence). The CDR3 runs to 14 residues. The CDR3 here is CAWSGPGAVTEAFF. CDR3 sequence (DNA): TGTGCCTGGAGTGGGCCAGGGGCTGTCACTGAAGCTTTCTTT.

The chain combines TRBV2 with TRBJ2-1, with 7 bases lining up with TRBD1. The V segment lost 4 bases and the J segment 9 bases; nucleotides outside the gene matches: 12. The CDR3 length is 15 residues. Germline V lookup: CDR1 SNHLY, CDR2 FYNNEI. DNA for the CDR3: TGTGCCAGCAGTGCCGGGACAGTTTATCCTGGTGAGCAGTTCTTC. This translates into CASSAGTVYPGEQFF.

The CDR3 is CASKRGLAGEQDTQYF. The CDR3 DNA is TGTGCCAGCAAGCGGGGGCTAGCGGGAGAGCAAGATACGCAGTATTTT. This chain uses TRBV6-6 with TRBJ2-3, with 10 bases fitting TRBD2. Trimming cost V 7 bases and J 5 bases; bases outside gene matches: 12. CDR1 and CDR2 from the germline V gene are MNHNY and SVGAGI (reference sequence). This CDR3 has 16 residues.

J is TRBJ2-4 and V is TRBV6-1; 7 nucleotides agree with TRBD2. Germline CDR1 reads MNHNS; CDR2 reads SASEGT. V shed 6 bases, J shed 6 bases, and the junction held 8 bases outside the gene matches. The length of the CDR3 is 14 residues. The CDR3 DNA follows: TGTGCCAGCAGCTCCGTGGGAGGGTTAAACATTCAGTACTTC. Translating gives CASSSVGGLNIQYF.

The sample holds a few counts of this clone. The rearrangement joins TRBV7-9 to TRBJ2-5, with D perhaps matching TRBD1 (6 bases). Trimming left V 1 base short and J 10 bases short, with 13 bases between. CDR3 length: 13 residues. Per germline, CDR1 SEHNR and CDR2 FQNEAQ (reference sequence). DNA of the CDR3: TGTGCCAGCAGCTTAGGGAGCCCAGGGGACCAGTACTTC. Its translation is CASSLGSPGDQYF.

The chain couples TRBV5-4 to TRBJ2-1, with a weak D call TRBD2 (6 bases). Germline V lookup: CDR1 SGHNT, CDR2 YYREEE (reference sequence). CDR3 length equals 16 residues. V lost 2 bases to trimming and J lost 3 bases, with 15 bases between them. DNA of the CDR3: TGTGCCAGCAGCTTTACCCTAAGCGGGTACTACAATGAGCAGTTCTTC. Its translation: CASSFTLSGYYNEQFF.

The genes are TRBV11-2 and TRBJ1-4; D is ambiguous. The CDR3 spans 13 residues. V was pared by 5 bases and J by 8 bases, with 12 bases between. CDR1 is SGHAT and CDR2 is FQNNGV in the germline V gene. The CDR3 DNA reads as TGTGCCAGCAGCCCTGACATACGGGAAAAACTGTTTTTT. Its protein product is CASSPDIREKLFF.

V gene TRBV10-3 combines with J gene TRBJ1-2, with 7 bases identical to TRBD1. Trimming took 10 bases from V and 10 from J; bases not matched to a gene: 15. Germline V gene data show CDR1 as ENHRY and CDR2 as SYGVKD. The CDR3 loop spans 13 amino acids. Here the CDR3 DNA reads TGTGCCACTCTGGGGGACAGAGCTGCGAACTACACCTTC. Encoded protein: CATLGDRAANYTF.

This clone was counted only a few times. The J gene is TRBJ2-7, the V gene TRBV10-1; weak D call: TRBD1 (7 bases). Trimming removed 1 base at V and 6 bases at J, with 10 bases between. Looked up from germline, CDR1 is WNHNN and CDR2 is SYGVQD (reference sequence). This CDR3 contains 13 residues. CDR3 loop: CASSEFQGGEQYF. CDR3 nucleotide sequence: TGCGCCAGCAGTGAGTTCCAGGGGGGCGAGCAGTACTTC.

This sequence joins TRBV28 and TRBJ1-1, with D hard to call. The CDR3 loop spans 10 amino acids. Looked up from germline, CDR1 is MDHEN and CDR2 is SYDVKM. Trimming cost V 7 bases and J 4 bases, with 4 bases left between them. In DNA, the CDR3 is TGTGCCAGCATCGGCACTGAAGCTTTCTTT. Translating it yields CASIGTEAFF.

This chain's CDR3 is CASSAGPPRNTEAFF. As DNA, the CDR3 is TGTGCCAGCAGCGCAGGACCGCCAAGGAACACTGAAGCTTTCTTT. The rearrangement joins TRBV9 to TRBJ1-1; no firm D call. The germline gives CDR1 SGDLS, CDR2 YYNGEE. The V gene lost 3 bases and the J gene lost 1 base, with 13 bases spanning the gap. This CDR3 is built from 15 residues.

The gene calls are TRBV5-6 and TRBJ1-1, with D perhaps TRBD1 (5 bases). The germline V and J ends were trimmed by 4 bases and 7 bases, with 17 bases remaining between them. The CDR3 sequence is 14 residues long. The germline V gene encodes CDR1 SGHDT and CDR2 YYEEEE. The CDR3 nucleotides are TGTGCCAGCAGCCTCAAGAGGGGCTGGGATGAAGCTTTCTTT. Translation: CASSLKRGWDEAFF. The whole variable domain, filled in from reference TRBV5-6 and TRBJ1-1, reads DAGVTQSPTHLIKTRGQQVTLRCSPKSGHDTVSWYQQALGQGPQFIFQYYEEEERQRGNFPDRFSGHQFPNYSSELNVNALLLGDSALYLCASSLKRGWDEAFFGQGTRLTVV.

Only a few counts were recorded for this clone. This chain links TRBV7-7 with TRBJ2-3; tentative D call: TRBD2 (5 bases). The CDR3 runs 13 residues. The germline V gene has CDR1 SSHAT and CDR2 FNYEAQ (reference sequence). CDR3 nucleotides: TGTGCTAGCTCCGACTACCAGACAGATACGCAGTATTTT. Encoded protein: CASSDYQTDTQYF.

V gene TRBV10-2 combines with J gene TRBJ2-3; 12 bases are shared with TRBD2. This CDR3 has 18 residues. Trimming cost V 3 bases and J 1 base; bases outside gene matches: 8. Germline CDR1 reads WSHSY; CDR2 reads SAAADI. The CDR3 DNA follows: TGCGCCAGCAGTGATCCCGGACTAGCGGGGAGAGGCACAGATACGCAGTATTTT. Translating it yields CASSDPGLAGRGTDTQYF.